These 4 T cell receptor beta chains share one sample of origin, sequenced in a study of blood T cell repertoires in COVID-19. Sequencing used immunoSEQ multiplex PCR; TCRdb keeps in-frame clones, though not all of them. The table lists some 460,000 clones, around 90% of them singletons. The sequencing input was PBMCs or T cells enriched from blood (not recorded which). All receptors come from a woman between 18 and 29 years old who had recovered from COVID-19.

CDR3 amino acids: CSVEWGVSTEAFF. The CDR3 DNA reads TGCAGCGTTGAGTGGGGGGTTAGCACTGAAGCTTTCTTT. This chain uses TRBV29-1 with TRBJ1-1, with D perhaps TRBD1 (5 bases). Germline V gene data show CDR1 as SQVTM and CDR2 as ANQGSEA. Trimming removed 3 bases at V and 4 bases at J, with 12 bases between. CDR3 length equals 13 residues.

The rearrangement links TRBV30 to TRBJ1-4; 8 bases fit TRBD1. Germline V gives CDR1 GTSNPN, CDR2 SVGIG (reference sequence). The CDR3 runs to 15 residues. V was clipped by 6 bases and J by 2 bases; unmatched bases: 8. Here the CDR3 DNA reads TGTGCCTGCTACCTACAGGGGGAGACTAATGAAAAACTGTTTTTT. Translation: CACYLQGETNEKLFF. The variable domain in full, completed from reference TRBV30 and TRBJ1-4, reads SQTIHQWPATLVQPVGSPLSLECTVEGTSNPNLYWYRQAAGRGLQLLFYSVGIGQISSEVPQNLSASRPQDRQFILSSKKLLLSDSGFYLCACYLQGETNEKLFFGSGTQLSVL.

This clone was seen only a few times. This chain uses TRBV6-5 with TRBJ1-3; 8 nucleotides align to TRBD1. The J segment lost 0 bases and the V segment lost 8 bases, leaving 6 bases of the junction unmatched. The CDR3 runs to 15 residues. Germline-derived CDR1 and CDR2 are MNHEY and SVGAGI. This CDR3 is CASLGQGHSGNTIYF. The CDR3 coding sequence is TGTGCCAGCCTCGGACAGGGCCACTCTGGAAACACCATATATTTT.

V and J are TRBV5-6 and TRBJ2-1, with 10 positions matching TRBD1. Trimming at V came to 3 bases and at J to 6 bases, leaving 6 bases not matched to a gene. Germline V gene data show CDR1 as SGHDT and CDR2 as YYEEEE. This CDR3 is built from 15 residues. The CDR3 here is CASSYRDRGTNEQFF. As DNA, the CDR3 is TGTGCCAGCAGCTACCGGGACAGGGGTACCAATGAGCAGTTCTTC.